A selection of T cell receptor beta chains follows, all from one sample in a study of a mutant IDH1 vaccine in newly diagnosed glioma. Profiled with immunoSEQ multiplex PCR; TCRdb holds only in-frame clones, not every one. Among about 36,000 clones listed, approximately 80% were seen once. No antigens are known for them. The source was PBMCs, collected from a glioma patient whose treatment included an IDH1 peptide vaccine. The receptors were sampled from a man aged 45-65 years with glioma. The CDR3 runs from the conserved cysteine through the conserved F or W. A D gene is named only where the DNA matches it firmly. Only part of the rows carry a size: once, few, many, or a class if the clone is expanded.

TRBV5-8	-	TRBJ2-2	-	TGTGCCAGTAGCCCCGGGGGACACACCGGGGAGCTGTTTTTT	CASSPGGHTGELFF
TRBV19	-	TRBJ1-2	-	TGTGCCAGTAGTAGCCGGGACGGGTCCCTTTATGGCTACACCTTC	CASSSRDGSLYGYTF
TRBV5-6	-	TRBJ1-2	once	TGTGCCAGCAGCCTTCCTATAAGATCCGACTACACCTTC	CASSLPIRSDYTF
TRBV6-5	TRBD1	TRBJ1-2	-	TGTGCCAGCAGTTCCGGGACAGGATCCTATGGCTACACCTTC	CASSSGTGSYGYTF
TRBV2	-	TRBJ1-4	-	TGTGCCAGCACCACAGAGATCGGTGAAAAACTGTTTTTT	CASTTEIGEKLFF
TRBV7-2	TRBD2	TRBJ2-7	-	TGTGCCAGCAGCCTCGGACTAGCGGGAGAGCAGTACTTC	CASSLGLAGEQYF
TRBV7-2	-	TRBJ2-3	-	TGTGCCAGCAGCCCGAAAAGAACCGCCCGGGATACGCAGTATTTT	CASSPKRTARDTQYF
TRBV11-3	TRBD1	TRBJ1-3	-	TGTGCCAGCAGCTCGCCCCGGGGACAGGGTACGGGAAACACCATATATTTT	CASSSPRGQGTGNTIYF
TRBV9	-	TRBJ2-7	-	TGTGCCAGCAGCGGAGGAGGGGCCTACGAGCAGTACTTC	CASSGGGAYEQYF
TRBV6-5	-	TRBJ2-5	-	TGTGCCAGCAGTTACCGGGCAGGGCCGACCCAGTACTTC	CASSYRAGPTQYF
TRBV7-3	-	TRBJ1-2	-	TGTGCCAGCAGCTTAACGCCGAACAGGGAGGAAAGTGGCTACACCTTC	CASSLTPNREESGYTF
TRBV19	TRBD1	TRBJ1-1	-	TGTGCCAGTAGTGTTCCCGGGACAGGGCTTCGGGACACTGAAGCTTTCTTT	CASSVPGTGLRDTEAFF
TRBV6-4	TRBD2	TRBJ2-5	-	TGTGCCAGCAGTGAGAGGGAGGGAGAGACCCAGTACTTC	CASSEREGETQYF
TRBV6-1	-	TRBJ1-2	-	TGTGCCAGCAGTGAATTCGACGTCGGGAACTATGGCTACACCTTC	CASSEFDVGNYGYTF
TRBV6-5	-	TRBJ1-2	-	TGTGCCAGCAGCTTGGACAGCACTAACTATGGCTACACCTTC	CASSLDSTNYGYTF
TRBV19	-	TRBJ2-3	-	TGTGCCAGTAGTATCGGCCGCACAGATACGCAGTATTTT	CASSIGRTDTQYF
TRBV11-2	-	TRBJ2-3	-	TGTGCCAGCAGCATTCAGGCAGGGGATGCAGATACGCAGTATTTT	CASSIQAGDADTQYF
TRBV9	-	TRBJ1-2	-	TGTGCCAGCAGCGTAGATGGGACACACTATGGCTACACCTTC	CASSVDGTHYGYTF
TRBV7-2	-	TRBJ2-7	-	TGTGCCAGCAGCTATGACTCATTGAGCTCCTACGAGCAGTACTTC	CASSYDSLSSYEQYF
TRBV19	-	TRBJ2-1	once	TGTGCCTCCCGAGGTAGCTCCTACAATGAGCAGTTCTTC	CASRGSSYNEQFF
TRBV6-6	-	TRBJ2-7	once	TGTGCCAGCAGTTACTCGCAAGGCGGCAACTACGAGCAGTACTTC	CASSYSQGGNYEQYF
TRBV18	TRBD1	TRBJ1-5	once	TGTGCCAGCTCCCCAGGGCAGGGGGCAAATCAGCCCCAGCATTTT	CASSPGQGANQPQHF
TRBV7-9	-	TRBJ1-1	few	TGTGCCAGCAGCTTCGCGACGGAAGCTTTCTTT	CASSFATEAFF
TRBV6-6	-	TRBJ2-1	-	TGTGCCAGCAGTTCCGGGACACCTACTCCTGGCGAGCAGTTCTTC	CASSSGTPTPGEQFF
TRBV7-2	-	TRBJ1-5	-	TGTGCCAGCAGCTTAGGACGGGGGCAGCCCCAGCATTTT	CASSLGRGQPQHF
TRBV5-4	-	TRBJ1-2	-	TGTGCCAGCAGCTTGCCCCACACGAACTATGGCTACACCTTC	CASSLPHTNYGYTF
TRBV28	TRBD2	TRBJ2-1	once	TGTGCCAGCAGCTCCGGGACTAGCGGAAACAATGAGCAGTTCTTC	CASSSGTSGNNEQFF
TRBV2	-	TRBJ2-2	-	TGTGCCAGCAGTGAAAACCAACAGGGAGGGACTTGGGGCGGGGAGCTGTTTTTT	CASSENQQGGTWGGELFF
TRBV6-5	TRBD1	TRBJ2-7	-	TGTGCCAGCAGTTACTCCGGGACAGGTTCCTACGAGCAGTACTTC	CASSYSGTGSYEQYF
TRBV5-1	-	TRBJ1-2	-	TGCGCCAGCAGCTTGGAGAGTCTCACTGGCTACACCTTC	CASSLESLTGYTF
TRBV6-5	-	TRBJ1-6	-	TGTGCCAGCAGTTACTCGGGTCAGGGGAATTCACCCCTCCACTTT	CASSYSGQGNSPLHF
TRBV5-6	-	TRBJ1-1	once	TGTGCCAGCAGCGATGGGGTAGGGGAGGTTGAAGCTTTCTTT	CASSDGVGEVEAFF
TRBV18	-	TRBJ1-2	few	TGTGCCAGCTCACCAGTGGCAGGCAGGGGCTACACCTTC	CASSPVAGRGYTF
TRBV9	-	TRBJ2-3	-	TGTGCCAGCAGCGTTAGCTTCACAGATACGCAGTATTTT	CASSVSFTDTQYF
TRBV4-1	-	TRBJ2-7	-	TGCGCCAGCAGCCAAGCCGCGGTGTCCTCCTACGAGCAGTACTTC	CASSQAAVSSYEQYF
TRBV7-2	-	TRBJ1-1	-	TGTGCCAGCAGCTTAAGGGGCGAGGCTTTCTTT	CASSLRGEAFF
TRBV2	-	TRBJ2-7	-	TGTGCCAGCGGGCTAGGGACCTACGAGCAGTACTTC	CASGLGTYEQYF